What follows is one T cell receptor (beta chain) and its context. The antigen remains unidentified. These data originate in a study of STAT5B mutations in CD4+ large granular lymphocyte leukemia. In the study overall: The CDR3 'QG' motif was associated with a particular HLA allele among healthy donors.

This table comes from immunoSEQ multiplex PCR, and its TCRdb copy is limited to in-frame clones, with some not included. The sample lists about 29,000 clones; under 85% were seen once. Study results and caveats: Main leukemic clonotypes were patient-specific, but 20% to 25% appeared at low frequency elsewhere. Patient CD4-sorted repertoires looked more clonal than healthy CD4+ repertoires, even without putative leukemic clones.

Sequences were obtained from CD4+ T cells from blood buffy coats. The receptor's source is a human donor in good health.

CDR3 region: CASGLVRGPDSGSTYEQYF. CDR3 nucleotides: TGTGCTAGTGGTTTGGTAAGGGGCCCCGACTCGGGGTCCACCTACGAGCAGTACTTC. V and J are TRBV12-5 and TRBJ2-7; D may match TRBD1 or TRBD2 (5 bases each). The CDR3 is made up of 19 amino acids. The germline CDR1 and CDR2 sequences are LGHNT and FRNRAP. The V and J ends lost 0 bases and 2 bases respectively, with 23 bases between them.